This TCR beta chain was captured by sequencing in a study of T cells in Graves' hyperthyroidism and ophthalmopathy. In regard to this clonotype: Antigen unknown.

Trimming cost V 0 bases and J 6 bases; bases outside gene matches: 4. Per the germline V gene, CDR1 is LNHNV and CDR2 is YYDKDF (reference sequence). This CDR3 contains 16 residues. Diagnoses rested on clinical symptoms, serum thyroxine and TRAb, thyroid ultrasound and orbital computed tomography. There were TCR beta CDR3 regions amplified from RNA transcripts. In the first-round RT-PCR of the TCR CDR3, the HTBI primer set was used. TCRdb ran MiXCR on the multiplex PCR reads and lists one entry per CDR3 protein. This table has more than 450,000 distinct CDR3 sequences, 14% appearing once. Overall study findings and caveats: A model of 13 V-J features distinguished ophthalmopathy from stable hyperthyroidism.

The sample was blood. The V gene is TRBV15, the J gene TRBJ1-5; 11 bases are shared with TRBD1. The clonotype comes from a woman aged 40-49 years with Graves' hyperthyroidism. CDR3 residues: CATSREWTGGSQPQHF. The CDR3 DNA reads as TGTGCCACCAGCAGAGAGTGGACAGGGGGCAGTCAGCCCCAGCATTTT.